These 15 T cell receptor beta chains were sequenced from one sample in a study of cytomegalovirus exposure and HLA in healthy donors. Use of 60 Vbeta and 13 Jbeta primers characterized the PCR. Profiled with immunoSEQ multiplex PCR; TCRdb holds only in-frame clones, not every one. The listing records about 140,000 clones. Sequencing used PBMCs. Receptors originate from a woman younger than 35 in good health and CMV-seronegative.

This chain links TRBV30 with TRBJ2-1, with a tentative D call TRBD2 (5 bases). V dropped 3 bases and J dropped 3 bases, with 21 bases sitting between them. CDR3 length: 17 amino acids. Per germline, CDR1 GTSNPN and CDR2 SVGIG (reference sequence). CDR3 region: CAWRALWGAENYNEQFF. The DNA of the CDR3 is TGTGCCTGGAGGGCCCTTTGGGGAGCGGAGAACTACAATGAGCAGTTCTTC.

The chain couples TRBV7-9 to TRBJ1-3; 7 bases agree with TRBD1. There are 16 residues in the CDR3. V lost 5 bases and J lost 4; bases outside the gene matches: 11. Germline V lookup: CDR1 SEHNR, CDR2 FQNEAQ (reference sequence). As DNA, the CDR3 is TGTGCCAGCAGCCCCCGCCAGACAGGGCCCGGAAACACCATATATTTT. Its protein product is CASSPRQTGPGNTIYF.

The chain has TRBV6-1 and TRBJ1-1; TRBD1 matches 8 bases. The germline V gene encodes CDR1 MNHNS and CDR2 SASEGT. CDR3 length equals 13 residues. V lost 6 bases, J lost 3 bases, and 3 bases stayed unmatched. The CDR3 DNA follows: TGTGCCAGCAGAGTACAGGGGGACACTGAAGCTTTCTTT. This encodes CASRVQGDTEAFF.

This chain joins TRBV19 and TRBJ2-1; the match to TRBD2 covers 8 bases. The V gene end was trimmed by 4 bases and the J gene end by 6 bases; junction bases not matched to a gene: 8. This CDR3 has 15 residues. The germline V gene encodes CDR1 LNHDA and CDR2 SQIVND (reference sequence). The CDR3 nucleotides are TGTGCCAGTAGTAAATCAGCGGGAGTGGGCAATGAGCAGTTCTTC. This gives the protein CASSKSAGVGNEQFF.

V is TRBV19 and J is TRBJ2-6; D is unresolved. Trimming removed 7 bases at V and 0 bases at J, with 16 bases between. The CDR3 spans 17 residues. Germline V gene lookup returns CDR1 LNHDA and CDR2 SQIVND (reference sequence). CDR3 sequence (DNA): TGTGCCAGTAACCCTGGCTACTCTAGCTCTGGGGCCAACGTCCTGACTTTC. Translated: CASNPGYSSSGANVLTF.

This chain links TRBV12-5 with TRBJ2-7, with 7 bases lining up with TRBD2. The V gene's germline CDR1 is LGHNT and CDR2 FRNRAP. The J segment lost 1 base and the V segment lost 3 bases, leaving 12 bases of the junction unmatched. The CDR3 runs 17 residues. The CDR3 loop reads CASGFWVASGESYEQYV. CDR3 DNA sequence: TGTGCTAGTGGTTTTTGGGTGGCTAGCGGTGAATCCTACGAGCAGTACGTC.

The J gene is TRBJ2-7, the V gene TRBV18; a possible D gene is TRBD1 (5 bases). This CDR3 has 12 amino acids. CDR1 is KGHSH, CDR2 LQKENI, per germline. Between the trimmed V and J ends, which lost 6 bases and 3 bases, there was a span of 9 bases. The CDR3 nucleotides are TGTGCCAGCTCGGCTGGACACTACGAGCAGTACGTC. This encodes CASSAGHYEQYV.

The V call is TRBV27, the J call TRBJ2-3; no clear D gene. The V gene's germline CDR1 is MNHEY and CDR2 SMNVEV (reference sequence). Trimming cost V 3 bases and J 4 bases, with 8 bases left between them. The CDR3 has 13 residues. CDR3 amino acids: CASSFLTADTQYF. The CDR3 DNA reads as TGTGCCAGCAGTTTTCTCACAGCAGATACGCAGTATTTT.

This sequence joins TRBV29-1 and TRBJ2-3; 7 bases agree with TRBD1. CDR3 length: 13 amino acids. V lost 3 bases to trimming and J lost 2 bases; unmatched junction nucleotides: 2. Looked up from germline, CDR1 is SQVTM and CDR2 is ANQGSEA. The CDR3 DNA reads as TGCAGCGTTGACACAGGGGCCACAGATACGCAGTATTTT. It is translated as CSVDTGATDTQYF.

The chain combines TRBV4-1 with TRBJ1-4; the D gene is possibly TRBD1 (6 bases). V lost 1 base and J lost 12, with 15 bases in between. Germline V gene lookup returns CDR1 MGHRA and CDR2 YSYEKL. The CDR3 consists of 14 residues. The CDR3, as DNA: TGCGCCAGCAGCCAAGTGGGCAGGGGATCGGAACTGTTTTTT. Its translation is CASSQVGRGSELFF.

On this clone: The identical CDR3 is also encoded by other nucleotide sequences in the sample. This sequence joins TRBV7-9 and TRBJ2-7; TRBD1 matches 7 bases. V trimming: 1 base; J trimming: 3 bases; junction bases outside the gene matches: 9. Germline CDR1 is SEHNR and CDR2 is FQNEAQ (reference sequence). The length of the CDR3 is 16 residues. This CDR3 is CASSLGTGSLRYEQYV. In DNA, the CDR3 is TGTGCCAGCAGCTTAGGGACAGGCTCGCTACGCTACGAGCAGTACGTC.

The chain uses TRBV7-2 and TRBJ1-1; no definite D call. The CDR3 is 15 residues long. The germline V and J ends were trimmed by 3 bases and 1 base, with 12 bases remaining between them. CDR1 and CDR2 from the germline V gene are SGHTA and FQGNSA. The CDR3 reads CASSFSATGNTEAFF. The CDR3 coding sequence is TGTGCCAGCAGCTTCTCCGCGACGGGGAACACTGAAGCTTTCTTT. Looking up the rest from reference TRBV7-2 and TRBJ1-1 gives the full variable domain: GAGVSQSPSNKVTEKGKDVELRCDPISGHTALYWYRQSLGQGLEFLIYFQGNSAPDKSGLPSDRFSAERTGGSVSTLTIQRTQQEDSAVYLCASSFSATGNTEAFFGQGTRLTVV.

This rearrangement joins TRBV2 to TRBJ2-7; 12 bases agree with TRBD2. The CDR3 has 15 residues. V dropped 6 bases and J dropped 1; count of bases not matched to a gene: 4. Germline V gives CDR1 SNHLY, CDR2 FYNNEI. DNA of the CDR3: TGTGCCAGCAGAGCGACTAGCGGGAGTTCCTACGAGCAGTACTTC. Translation gives CASRATSGSSYEQYF. The full variable domain, in which reference TRBV2 and TRBJ2-7 provide the parts outside the CDR3, is EPEVTQTPSHQVTQMGQEVILRCVPISNHLYFYWYRQILGQKVEFLVSFYNNEISEKSEIFDDQFSVERPDGSNFTLKIRSTKLEDSAMYFCASRATSGSSYEQYFGPGTRLTVT.

Comments on this clone: The sample contains more than one DNA sequence encoding this CDR3. The rearrangement joins TRBV5-6 to TRBJ2-7; TRBD1 aligns across 10 bases. V gave up 4 bases and J gave up 4 bases; unmatched junction bases: 5. Germline-derived CDR1 and CDR2 are SGHDT and YYEEEE. The CDR3 contains 14 residues. Here the CDR3 reads CASSPGQGLYEQYF. As DNA, the CDR3 is TGTGCCAGCAGCCCGGGACAGGGGCTTTACGAGCAGTACTTC. Filled out from reference TRBV5-6 and TRBJ2-7, the complete variable domain reads DAGVTQSPTHLIKTRGQQVTLRCSPKSGHDTVSWYQQALGQGPQFIFQYYEEEERQRGNFPDRFSGHQFPNYSSELNVNALLLGDSALYLCASSPGQGLYEQYFGPGTRLTVT.

The rearrangement joins TRBV6-5 to TRBJ1-4; 7 nucleotides align to TRBD1. With V trimmed by 6 bases and J by 6 bases, 7 bases remained unmatched. This CDR3 is 14 amino acids long. The germline CDR1 and CDR2 sequences are MNHEY and SVGAGI. CDR3 in DNA: TGTGCCAGCAGCAAAAACAGGGGTGATGAAAAACTGTTTTTT. Its protein product is CASSKNRGDEKLFF.